Following are 29 T cell receptor beta chains from one sample sequenced in a study of blood T cell repertoires in COVID-19. Sequencing used immunoSEQ multiplex PCR; TCRdb keeps in-frame clones, though not all of them. The table lists approximately 140,000 clones, 80% to 90% of them singletons. The sequenced sample consisted of peripheral blood. These receptors were taken from a human donor with acute or convalescent COVID-19. The donor label of this sample is uncertain.

The genes are TRBV2 and TRBJ1-5, with TRBD1 identical over 7 bases. Germline V gene data show CDR1 as SNHLY and CDR2 as FYNNEI. The CDR3 extends over 14 amino acids. J lost 5 bases, V lost 4 bases, and 5 bases had no gene match. CDR3 loop: CASSATGEDQPQHF. The CDR3, as DNA: TGTGCCAGCAGTGCCACAGGGGAAGATCAGCCCCAGCATTTT. Combining the CDR3 with reference TRBV2 and TRBJ1-5 gives the whole variable domain EPEVTQTPSHQVTQMGQEVILRCVPISNHLYFYWYRQILGQKVEFLVSFYNNEISEKSEIFDDQFSVERPDGSNFTLKIRSTKLEDSAMYFCASSATGEDQPQHFGDGTRLSIL.

The chain uses TRBV5-8 and TRBJ2-1; D remains ambiguous. With 0 bases removed from V and 0 bases from J, the gap between germline ends came to 10 bases. Germline V CDR1 and CDR2: SGHTS, YDEGEE. The CDR3 length is 16 residues. CDR3 DNA: TGTGCCAGCAGCTTGGTGCGGCTCAGCTCCTACAATGAGCAGTTCTTC. Its translation is CASSLVRLSSYNEQFF.

The V gene is TRBV21-1, the J gene TRBJ1-5; TRBD1, the table's D call, was not compared with the DNA. TRBV21-1 is listed as a pseudogene. The CDR3 spans 17 residues. The CDR3: CASSKLGQGNVNQPQHF. Written as DNA, the CDR3 is TGTGCCAGCAGCAAATTGGGACAGGGGAATGTCAATCAGCCCCAGCATTTT.

This clone was seen more than once but under ten times. The rearrangement uses TRBV27 and TRBJ1-2; 7 nucleotides match TRBD1. This CDR3 has 14 residues. J was trimmed by 4 bases and V by 2 bases; bases with no gene match: 4. Germline CDR1 and CDR2: MNHEY and SMNVEV (reference sequence). CDR3 bases: TGTGCCAGCAGTTTAAAAGGGGGCGTCTATGGCTACACCTTC. The encoded protein is CASSLKGGVYGYTF.

The V call is TRBV9, the J call TRBJ2-3; the match to TRBD2 covers 9 bases. Germline CDR1 and CDR2: SGDLS and YYNGEE. CDR3 length: 15 residues. V shed 2 bases, J shed 4 bases, and the junction held 5 bases outside the gene matches. CDR3 nucleotides: TGTGCCAGCAGCGTGGGACTAGCCGTGGCAGATACGCAGTATTTT. Amino acids: CASSVGLAVADTQYF. The full variable domain, its missing parts supplied by reference TRBV9 and TRBJ2-3, is DSGVTQTPKHLITATGQRVTLRCSPRSGDLSVYWYQQSLDQGLQFLIQYYNGEERAKGNILERFSAQQFPDLHSELNLSSLELGDSALYFCASSVGLAVADTQYFGPGTRLTVL.

The table lists this clone with a count of one. V gene TRBV5-6 combines with J gene TRBJ2-7; possible D gene TRBD2, 6 bases. Trimming shortened V by 2 bases and J by 3 bases, and 12 bases separated the two germline ends. Germline values: CDR1 SGHDT, CDR2 YYEEEE. The CDR3 contains 14 residues. The CDR3 loop reads CASSFRGNDYEQYV. CDR3 nucleotide sequence: TGTGCCAGCAGCTTTCGGGGGAATGACTACGAGCAGTACGTC.

The chain links TRBV18 to TRBJ2-6, with TRBD1 matching 9 bases. Germline V gives CDR1 KGHSH, CDR2 LQKENI. This CDR3 has 17 amino acids. The V segment lost 3 bases and the J segment 3 bases; nucleotides outside the gene matches: 6. The CDR3 protein is CASSPGQGGDGANVLTF. The CDR3 bases are TGTGCCAGCTCACCGGGACAGGGCGGAGATGGGGCCAACGTCCTGACTTTC.

The chain joins TRBV30 to TRBJ2-5; 13 bases fit TRBD2. V gave up 0 bases and J gave up 4 bases; unmatched junction bases: 5. CDR3 length: 16 residues. Germline-derived CDR1 and CDR2 are GTSNPN and SVGIG (reference sequence). In DNA, the CDR3 is TGTGCCTGGAGTGTAACTAGCGGGGGGGCCGGAGAGACCCAGTACTTC. Its translation is CAWSVTSGGAGETQYF.

This clone occurred once. The J gene is TRBJ2-1, the V gene TRBV3-1 (or the pseudogene TRBV3-2); a weak D match, TRBD1 (5 bases). V lost 5 bases and J lost 0, with 11 bases in between. The CDR3 is 15 residues long. CDR1 is LGHDT, CDR2 YNNKEL, per germline (reference sequence). This CDR3 is CASSDSPNSYNEQFF. The CDR3 coding sequence is TGTGCCAGCAGCGACAGCCCAAACTCCTACAATGAGCAGTTCTTC.

This CDR3 is CASSGSSYEQYF. The DNA of the CDR3 is TGTGCCAGCAGCGGGAGCTCCTACGAGCAGTACTTC. The rearrangement joins TRBV5-6 to TRBJ2-7; a weak D match, TRBD2 (5 bases). There are 12 residues in the CDR3. In germline, CDR1 is SGHDT, CDR2 YYEEEE. V lost 4 bases to trimming and J lost 0 bases, with 5 bases between them.

This rearrangement joins TRBV6-5 to TRBJ1-1, with TRBD1 matching over 7 bases. Germline V gene lookup returns CDR1 MNHEY and CDR2 SVGAGI. The V and J ends lost 2 bases and 4 bases, in that order; junction bases with no gene match: 7. The CDR3 has 15 amino acids. CDR3 in amino acids: CASSYSRQGGTEAFF. The CDR3 DNA reads as TGTGCCAGCAGTTACAGTCGACAGGGTGGCACTGAAGCTTTCTTT.

This chain links TRBV19 with TRBJ1-2; 8 bases line up with TRBD1. The CDR3 has 12 amino acids. V lost 4 bases and J lost 5; bases outside the gene matches: 0. Germline V CDR1 and CDR2: LNHDA, SQIVND (reference sequence). CDR3 nucleotide sequence: TGTGCCAGTAGTAGACAGGGGTATGGCTACACCTTC. The encoded protein is CASSRQGYGYTF.

The chain couples TRBV5-1 to TRBJ2-5; tentative D call: TRBD1 (6 bases). This CDR3 has 16 residues. With 3 bases removed from V and 0 bases from J, the gap between germline ends came to 15 bases. CDR1 and CDR2 from the germline V gene are SGHRS and YFSETQ. DNA for the CDR3: TGCGCCAGCAGCTCCTCTGTACACAGGGACCAAGAGACCCAGTACTTC. It specifies CASSSSVHRDQETQYF.

This sequence joins TRBV9 and TRBJ2-1; 11 bases match TRBD2. V shed 2 bases, J shed 3 bases, and the junction held 1 base outside the gene matches. This CDR3 region has 15 residues. In germline, CDR1 is SGDLS, CDR2 YYNGEE. The CDR3 DNA reads as TGTGCCAGCAGCGTTAGCGGGGGGGACTACAATGAGCAGTTCTTC. Residues: CASSVSGGDYNEQFF.

The J gene is TRBJ1-6, the V gene TRBV6-5; TRBD1 matches at 8 bases. Germline CDR1 is MNHEY and CDR2 is SVGAGI. This CDR3 contains 15 residues. With V trimmed by 6 bases and J by 13 bases, 14 bases remained unmatched. CDR3 region: CASSKKPGQDLPLHF. CDR3 bases: TGTGCCAGCAGCAAAAAACCGGGACAGGATCTTCCCCTCCACTTT.

The rearrangement uses TRBV5-1 and TRBJ2-1, with TRBD2 as a possible D gene (6 bases). Germline CDR1 is SGHRS and CDR2 is YFSETQ. V dropped 4 bases and J dropped 6 bases, with 20 bases sitting between them. The CDR3 consists of 16 residues. The CDR3 nucleotides are TGCGCCAGCAGCCTGGGACTCCCCCCCTTGAGCAATGAGCAGTTCTTC. Amino acid sequence: CASSLGLPPLSNEQFF.

V gene TRBV9 combines with J gene TRBJ1-6; possible D gene TRBD1, 6 bases. The V end lost 5 bases, the J end lost 10 bases, and 10 bases lay between the germline ends. The CDR3 consists of 12 residues. Germline loops: CDR1 SGDLS, CDR2 YYNGEE. This CDR3 reads CASSRQDSPLHF. The CDR3 bases are TGTGCCAGCAGTCGACAGGACTCACCCCTCCACTTT.

The J gene is TRBJ1-6, the V gene TRBV7-6; TRBD1 matches at 7 bases. Germline CDR1 is SGHVS and CDR2 is FNYEAQ. Trimming took 5 bases from V and 7 from J; bases not matched to a gene: 5. CDR3 size: 14 residues. Written as DNA, the CDR3 is TGTGCCAGCAGCCGTACAGGGGACAATTCACCCCTCCACTTT. This sequence encodes CASSRTGDNSPLHF.

J is TRBJ1-5 and V is TRBV29-1; D ambiguous. Germline CDR1 is SQVTM and CDR2 is ANQGSEA. V lost 5 bases and J lost 2, with 10 bases in between. This CDR3 has 13 amino acids. Here the CDR3 reads CSVLGVGNQPQHF. The CDR3 DNA sequence: TGCAGCGTTCTGGGCGTGGGCAATCAGCCCCAGCATTTT.

J is TRBJ1-1 and V is TRBV24-1; D uncertain. This CDR3 is built from 21 residues. V lost 4 bases and J 0 bases, leaving 29 bases between the germline ends. CDR1 and CDR2 (germline): KGHDR, SFDVKD. CDR3 coding DNA: TGTGCCACCAGTGACTTTAGACACGTCTCCCAGCCCCGGCAAATGAACACTGAAGCTTTCTTT. As protein: CATSDFRHVSQPRQMNTEAFF.

The chain couples TRBV5-4 to TRBJ2-7; 9 bases are a match to TRBD1. The V gene's germline CDR1 is SGHNT and CDR2 YYREEE (reference sequence). Trimming took 4 bases from V and 3 from J; bases not matched to a gene: 5. The CDR3 is made up of 14 amino acids. CDR3 region: CASSPQGALYEQYF. The DNA for the CDR3 is TGTGCCAGCAGCCCACAGGGGGCCCTCTACGAGCAGTACTTC.

The gene calls are TRBV2 and TRBJ1-4, with no clear D. The CDR3 extends over 12 amino acids. Germline V gene sequence: CDR1 SNHLY, CDR2 FYNNEI. The V end was cut by 4 bases, the J end by 7 bases, with 7 bases between. The CDR3 bases are TGTGCCAGCAGTGCTACCGGTGAAAAACTGTTTTTT. The encoded protein is CASSATGEKLFF. Filled out from reference TRBV2 and TRBJ1-4, the complete variable domain reads EPEVTQTPSHQVTQMGQEVILRCVPISNHLYFYWYRQILGQKVEFLVSFYNNEISEKSEIFDDQFSVERPDGSNFTLKIRSTKLEDSAMYFCASSATGEKLFFGSGTQLSVL.

V is TRBV11-2 and J is TRBJ2-2; possibly TRBD1 for D (6 bases). With 4 bases removed from V and 2 bases from J, the gap between germline ends came to 8 bases. This CDR3 is 14 amino acids long. The germline V gene encodes CDR1 SGHAT and CDR2 FQNNGV. Here the CDR3 reads CASSWGTNTGELFF. CDR3 DNA sequence: TGTGCCAGCAGCTGGGGGACAAACACCGGGGAGCTGTTTTTT.

This clone appeared a single time. The chain is built from TRBV7-9 and TRBJ2-7, with D possibly matching TRBD2 (5 bases). The length of the CDR3 is 14 residues. Germline loops: CDR1 SEHNR, CDR2 FQNEAQ (reference sequence). The germline V and J ends were trimmed by 5 bases and 4 bases, with 15 bases remaining between them. CDR3 bases: TGTGCCAGCAGCCCACCCACGGGGTTGTACGAGCAGTACGTC. This gives the protein CASSPPTGLYEQYV.

The chain couples TRBV12-3 or TRBV12-4 to TRBJ2-7; D is perhaps TRBD2 (6 bases). V dropped 5 bases and J dropped 2 bases, with 10 bases sitting between them. The CDR3 runs to 13 residues. CDR3 DNA: TGTGCCAGCAGTCGCGGGACTCCCTACGAGCAGTACTTC. It yields the protein CASSRGTPYEQYF.

J is TRBJ1-5 and V is TRBV7-8, with D tentatively TRBD1 (5 bases). With 5 bases removed from V and 7 bases from J, the gap between germline ends came to 9 bases. Germline CDR1 SGHVS, CDR2 FQNEAQ. This CDR3 has 12 residues. Written as DNA, the CDR3 is TGTGCCAGCAGCCCGGGGGAACAGCCCCAGCATTTT. This translates into CASSPGEQPQHF.

The CDR3 loop is CASSHLPGQEANYGYTF. In DNA, the CDR3 is TGCGCCAGCAGCCATCTCCCTGGACAGGAAGCTAACTATGGCTACACCTTC. The chain joins TRBV4-1 to TRBJ1-2; 7 positions match TRBD1. The ends lost 3 bases at V and 0 bases at J; junction bases unmatched: 10. Germline CDR1 is MGHRA and CDR2 is YSYEKL. This CDR3 contains 17 residues.

This clone was seen only a few times. The rearrangement joins TRBV10-3 to TRBJ1-1; no firm D call. The V and J ends lost 8 bases and 2 bases respectively, with 12 bases between them. This CDR3 spans 13 amino acids. Germline values: CDR1 ENHRY, CDR2 SYGVKD. The CDR3 DNA sequence: TGTGCCATCCAACCGGGGTCTAACACTGAAGCTTTCTTT. Residues: CAIQPGSNTEAFF.

CDR3 DNA: TGTGCCAGCAGGTCACTAGCGGGGGACCTCAATGAGCAGTTCTTC. Its translation is CASRSLAGDLNEQFF. The gene calls are TRBV5-6 and TRBJ2-1; 11 bases are shared with TRBD2. Germline loops: CDR1 SGHDT, CDR2 YYEEEE. This CDR3 comprises 15 residues. V gave up 5 bases and J gave up 6 bases; unmatched junction bases: 7.